Following are 24 T cell receptor beta chains from one sample sequenced in a study of neurological immune-mediated disorders. A single record per CDR3 protein comes from TCRdb applying MiXCR to the 5' RACE reads. The sample has tens of thousands of distinct CDR3 sequences, around 3.5% seen once. The source material was PBMCs. The receptors come from a man in his sixties with multiple sclerosis.

This clonotype was found many times. This chain connects TRBV24-1 to TRBJ2-3, with D possibly being TRBD1 (5 bases). V shed 6 bases and J shed 4 bases, with 7 bases lying between them. The CDR3 has 12 residues. Germline V gene sequence: CDR1 KGHDR, CDR2 SFDVKD. This chain's CDR3 is CATSTGSDTQYF. The CDR3 DNA sequence: TGTGCCACCAGTACAGGTTCAGATACGCAGTATTTT.

Comment on this clonotype: A read error may account for a junction end that differs from germline. This rearrangement joins TRBV15 to TRBJ1-3, with D hard to call. Germline lookup yields CDR1 LNHNV and CDR2 YYDKDF (reference sequence). CDR3 size: 15 residues. CDR3 loop: CATSRDRGSGKTIYF. The CDR3 DNA follows: TGTGCCACCAGCAGAGATAGAGGCTCTGGAAAAACCATATATTTT. Full variable domain (remainder filled in from reference TRBV15 and TRBJ1-3): DAMVIQNPRYQVTQFGKPVTLSCSQTLNHNVMYWYQQKSSQAPKLLFHYYDKDFNNEADTPDNFQSRRPNTSFCFLDIRSPGLGDTAMYLCATSRDRGSGKTIYFGEGSWLTVV.

This clonotype was seen repeatedly, ten times or more. V and J are TRBV5-1 and TRBJ1-1, with 8 bases aligning to TRBD1. The V segment lost 4 bases and the J segment 11 bases; nucleotides outside the gene matches: 13. The germline CDR1 and CDR2 sequences are SGHRS and YFSETQ. CDR3 length: 14 residues. The CDR3 DNA follows: TGCGCCAGCAGCCTAACCCGACAGGGGCCGGGGGCTTTCTTT. Amino acids: CASSLTRQGPGAFF. The whole variable domain, filled in from reference TRBV5-1 and TRBJ1-1, reads KAGVTQTPRYLIKTRGQQVTLSCSPISGHRSVSWYQQTPGQGLQFLFEYFSETQRNKGNFPGRFSGRQFSNSRSEMNVSTLELGDSALYLCASSLTRQGPGAFFGQGTRLTVV.

This clonotype has more than one count but fewer than ten. A much larger clone sits a single nucleotide away, making a read error possible. The chain recombines TRBV29-1 with TRBJ1-5; a weak D match, TRBD1 (5 bases). Germline loops: CDR1 SQVTM, CDR2 ANQGSEA. The CDR3 runs 14 residues. In DNA form, the CDR3 reads TGCAGCGTTCGAGAAGGGGATGGCAATCAGCCCCAGAATTTT. This gives the protein CSVREGDGNQPQNF.

In its sample, this clonotype was seen many times. This chain joins TRBV7-2 and TRBJ2-7, with TRBD1 identical over 8 bases. With V trimmed by 2 bases and J by 2 bases, 2 bases remained unmatched. Germline lookup yields CDR1 SGHTA and CDR2 FQGNSA. CDR3 length equals 14 residues. The CDR3 is CASSLSGGPYEQYF. In DNA, the CDR3 is TGTGCCAGCAGCTTATCAGGGGGCCCCTACGAGCAGTACTTC. Complete variable domain (other parts from reference TRBV7-2 and TRBJ2-7): GAGVSQSPSNKVTEKGKDVELRCDPISGHTALYWYRQSLGQGLEFLIYFQGNSAPDKSGLPSDRFSAERTGGSVSTLTIQRTQQEDSAVYLCASSLSGGPYEQYFGPGTRLTVT.

This clonotype was seen ten or more times. The V call is TRBV2, the J call TRBJ2-2; D call uncertain. V lost 4 bases and J lost 7, with 13 bases in between. The germline V gene encodes CDR1 SNHLY and CDR2 FYNNEI. The CDR3 totals 14 residues. As DNA, the CDR3 is TGTGCCAGCAGTGTAGGATTGGGCTACGGGGAGCTGTTTTTT. Translated, it gives CASSVGLGYGELFF.

This clonotype was observed at least ten times. V usage is TRBV2 and J usage is TRBJ2-7; D might be TRBD1 (5 bases). The germline V gene has CDR1 SNHLY and CDR2 FYNNEI. This CDR3 region has 11 residues. The V gene lost 9 bases and the J gene lost 7 bases, with 13 bases spanning the gap. The CDR3 spells CARGVTGEQYF. The CDR3 nucleotides read TGTGCCAGAGGGGTAACCGGGGAGCAGTACTTC.

The sample holds many counts of this clonotype. This chain links TRBV20-1 with TRBJ2-3; 13 bases fit TRBD2. J was trimmed by 2 bases and V by 6 bases; bases with no gene match: 14. The germline CDR1 and CDR2 sequences are DFQATT and SNEGSKA (reference sequence). The CDR3 is made up of 18 amino acids. CDR3 region: CSARGWTSGGYLTDTQYF. CDR3 bases: TGCAGTGCCCGAGGTTGGACTAGCGGGGGATATCTCACAGATACGCAGTATTTT.

This rearrangement joins TRBV5-1 to TRBJ2-7; D may correspond to TRBD1 or TRBD2 (5 bases each). CDR1 and CDR2 (germline): SGHRS, YFSETQ. The CDR3 has 12 residues. V was shortened by 7 bases and J by 6 bases, with 14 bases between the two germline ends. CDR3 residues: CASHASGTEQYF. CDR3 in DNA: TGCGCCAGCCACGCCTCCGGGACCGAGCAGTACTTC.

This clonotype was counted many times. V is TRBV20-1 and J is TRBJ2-6, with 7 nucleotides matching TRBD2. The CDR3 is 16 amino acids. Per the germline V gene, CDR1 is DFQATT and CDR2 is SNEGSKA (reference sequence). Unmatched junction bases numbered 4, after V lost 2 bases and J lost 0 bases. The CDR3 DNA sequence: TGCAGTGCTAGAAAGGGAGGGAACTCTGGGGCCAACGTCCTGACTTTC. Its translation: CSARKGGNSGANVLTF.

This clonotype has a count of ten or more. The chain couples TRBV2 to TRBJ2-3, with 11 positions matching TRBD2. The CDR3 loop spans 14 amino acids. The V segment lost 8 bases and the J segment 4 bases; nucleotides outside the gene matches: 5. CDR1 and CDR2 (germline): SNHLY, FYNNEI. In DNA, the CDR3 is TGTGCCAGCGGTACTAGCGGGGGAGCAGATACGCAGTATTTT. This gives the protein CASGTSGGADTQYF.

This clonotype was found many times. The chain uses TRBV12-3 or TRBV12-4 and TRBJ2-7; D not resolved. The CDR3 sequence is 13 residues long. V lost 6 bases and J lost 3, with 12 bases in between. CDR3 sequence reads: CASSILSIYEQYF. CDR3 in DNA: TGTGCCAGCAGCATACTAAGTATCTACGAGCAGTACTTC.

The gene calls are TRBV6-6 and TRBJ1-4; D perhaps matches TRBD1 (6 bases). The V gene's germline CDR1 is MNHNY and CDR2 SVGAGI (reference sequence). CDR3 length: 13 amino acids. V dropped 8 bases and J dropped 8 bases, with 15 bases sitting between them. The CDR3 here is CASARGAGEKLFF. CDR3 in DNA: TGTGCCAGCGCAAGGGGGGCTGGGGAAAAACTGTTTTTT.

This clonotype was counted at least ten times. This chain connects TRBV27 to TRBJ2-7, with D perhaps TRBD2 (5 bases). Trimming took 5 bases from V and 3 from J, leaving 11 bases between them. The CDR3 spans 13 residues. Germline V gene lookup returns CDR1 MNHEY and CDR2 SMNVEV (reference sequence). CDR3 amino acids: CASSRRQFYEQYF. The CDR3 nucleotides read TGTGCCAGCAGTCGGAGGCAATTCTACGAGCAGTACTTC.

This clonotype was counted ten times or more. The chain has TRBV13 and TRBJ2-1; 7 bases line up with TRBD2. The germline V gene encodes CDR1 PRHDT and CDR2 FYEKMQ (reference sequence). The CDR3 runs to 17 residues. J lost 4 bases, V lost 3 bases, and 12 bases had no gene match. The DNA of the CDR3 is TGTGCCAGCAGCTTTAGGGGATCCGGGGGGAGGTACAATGAGCAGTTCTTC. Encoded protein: CASSFRGSGGRYNEQFF.

This clonotype was recorded at least ten times. Written as DNA, the CDR3 is TGCGCCAGCAGCTTGGGGCAAGGAGGGTATGGCTACACCTTC. It yields the protein CASSLGQGGYGYTF. The chain uses TRBV5-1 and TRBJ1-2; D gene ambiguous. Trimming stripped 0 bases from V and 5 bases from J, with 11 bases between. This CDR3 region has 14 residues. From germline, CDR1 is SGHRS and CDR2 YFSETQ.

This clonotype was recorded many times. V is TRBV20-1 and J is TRBJ2-2; the D is unclear. Trimming pared 5 bases from V and 4 bases from J, leaving 11 bases between. Per the germline V gene, CDR1 is DFQATT and CDR2 is SNEGSKA (reference sequence). This CDR3 comprises 13 residues. The CDR3 nucleotides are TGCAGTGCTCCCTCGACGGTCACCGGGGAGCTGTTTTTT. Amino acid sequence: CSAPSTVTGELFF.

Ten or more counts support this clonotype. The rearrangement links TRBV5-1 to TRBJ2-5, with D perhaps TRBD2 (6 bases). Trimming stripped 0 bases from V and 5 bases from J, with 14 bases between. The CDR3 is 15 residues long. Germline V CDR1 and CDR2: SGHRS, YFSETQ. CDR3 sequence reads: CASSLVGGIHETQYF. CDR3 DNA: TGCGCCAGCAGCTTGGTAGGCGGGATTCATGAGACCCAGTACTTC.

This clonotype was observed at least ten times. The chain employs TRBV10-3 and TRBJ2-6; 9 bases are shared with TRBD2. V dropped 4 bases and J dropped 0; count of bases not matched to a gene: 7. Germline values: CDR1 ENHRY, CDR2 SYGVKD. The CDR3 spans 18 residues. The chain's CDR3 is CAISVRAGGSSGANVLTF. DNA for the CDR3: TGTGCCATCAGTGTTCGAGCGGGAGGATCCTCTGGGGCCAACGTCCTGACTTTC.

This clonotype was seen more than once but under ten times. This chain links TRBV9 with TRBJ1-6; D uncertain. CDR3 length: 14 amino acids. Germline V gene data show CDR1 as SGDLS and CDR2 as YYNGEE. V lost 1 base, J lost 6 bases, and 8 bases lay in between. CDR3 amino acids: CASSVSGINSPLHF. The CDR3 coding sequence is TGTGCCAGCAGCGTATCGGGGATTAATTCACCCCTCCACTTT.

This clonotype appeared many times. The rearrangement joins TRBV5-5 to TRBJ2-1; D might be TRBD2 (5 bases). CDR1 is SGHKS, CDR2 YYEKEE, per germline (reference sequence). The V end was cut by 3 bases, the J end by 6 bases, with 13 bases between. This CDR3 spans 14 amino acids. The CDR3 coding sequence is TGTGCCAGCAGCTCCGGGAACCCGTCCAATGAGCAGTTCTTC. Translating gives CASSSGNPSNEQFF.

This clonotype was counted ten times or more. The J gene is TRBJ1-4, the V gene TRBV5-1; the D is unclear. This CDR3 is 15 amino acids long. V lost 5 bases and J 5 bases, leaving 16 bases between the germline ends. The germline V gene encodes CDR1 SGHRS and CDR2 YFSETQ. This CDR3 reads CASRTTGNPNEKLFF. Here the CDR3 DNA reads TGCGCCAGCAGAACGACCGGGAACCCAAATGAAAAACTGTTTTTT.

There are many counts of this clonotype. The V call is TRBV4-1, the J call TRBJ2-2; 11 bases line up with TRBD2. The germline V gene has CDR1 MGHRA and CDR2 YSYEKL. Trimming took 1 base from V and 3 from J; bases not matched to a gene: 16. The CDR3 runs 21 residues. CDR3 sequence (DNA): TGCGCCAGCAGCCAAGGATGGTACCTGCCTAGCGGGAGGCCCGACACCGGGGAGCTGTTTTTT. As protein: CASSQGWYLPSGRPDTGELFF.

This clonotype was picked up many times. CDR3 sequence (DNA): TGCAGCGGTGGAGATGGGGGGGCGAGGAATACGCAGTATTTT. It specifies CSGGDGGARNTQYF. The chain combines TRBV29-1 with TRBJ2-3, with a possible D match to TRBD2 (7 bases). Between the trimmed V and J ends, which lost 7 bases and 7 bases, there was a span of 21 bases. The CDR3 extends over 14 amino acids. From germline, CDR1 is SQVTM and CDR2 ANQGSEA.